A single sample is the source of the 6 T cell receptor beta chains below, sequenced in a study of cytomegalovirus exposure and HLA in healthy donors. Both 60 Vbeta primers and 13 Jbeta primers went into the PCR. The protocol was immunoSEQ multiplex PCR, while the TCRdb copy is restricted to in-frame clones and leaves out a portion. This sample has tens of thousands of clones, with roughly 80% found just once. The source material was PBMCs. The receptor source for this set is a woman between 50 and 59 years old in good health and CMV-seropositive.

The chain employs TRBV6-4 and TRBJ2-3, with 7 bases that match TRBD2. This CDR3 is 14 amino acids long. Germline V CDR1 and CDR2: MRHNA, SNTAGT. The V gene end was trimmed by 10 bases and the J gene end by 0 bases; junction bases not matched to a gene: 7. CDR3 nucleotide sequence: TGTGCCACTGCGACTAGCTCTAGCACAGATACGCAGTATTTT. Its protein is CATATSSSTDTQYF.

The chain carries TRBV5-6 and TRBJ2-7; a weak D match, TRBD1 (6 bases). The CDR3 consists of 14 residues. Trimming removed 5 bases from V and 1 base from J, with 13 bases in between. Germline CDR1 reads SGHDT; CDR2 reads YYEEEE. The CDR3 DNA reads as TGTGCCAGCAGTTCGGACAGTGAATCCTACGAGCAGTACTTC. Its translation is CASSSDSESYEQYF.

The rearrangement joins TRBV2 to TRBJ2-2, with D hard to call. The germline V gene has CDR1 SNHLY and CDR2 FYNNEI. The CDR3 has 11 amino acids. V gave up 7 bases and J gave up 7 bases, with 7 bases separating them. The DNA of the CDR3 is TGTGCCAGCACCCTTCTCGGGGAGCTGTTTTTT. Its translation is CASTLLGELFF.

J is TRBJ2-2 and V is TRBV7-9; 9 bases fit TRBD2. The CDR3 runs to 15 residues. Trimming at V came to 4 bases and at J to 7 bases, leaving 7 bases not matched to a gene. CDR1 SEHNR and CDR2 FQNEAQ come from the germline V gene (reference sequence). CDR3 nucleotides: TGTGCCAGCAGCTCCGCGGGAGGGCTTGGCGGGGAGCTGTTTTTT. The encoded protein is CASSSAGGLGGELFF.

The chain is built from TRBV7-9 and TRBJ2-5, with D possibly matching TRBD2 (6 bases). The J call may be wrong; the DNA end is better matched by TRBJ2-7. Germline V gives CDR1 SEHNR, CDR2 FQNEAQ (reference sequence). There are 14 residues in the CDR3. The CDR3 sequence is CASSLSLADYEQYF. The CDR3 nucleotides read TGTGCCAGCAGCTTAAGTTTAGCGGACTACGAGCAGTACTTC.

This chain's CDR3 is CASSQDSVRAGNTEAFF. In DNA, the CDR3 is TGCGCCAGCAGCCAAGATAGTGTCAGGGCAGGGAACACTGAAGCTTTCTTT. The rearrangement uses TRBV4-1 and TRBJ1-1, with a weak D call TRBD1 (5 bases). Looked up from germline, CDR1 is MGHRA and CDR2 is YSYEKL. The length of the CDR3 is 17 residues. V lost 0 bases, J lost 1 base, and 15 bases lay in between.